The sample holds a few counts of the clone carrying this T cell receptor (beta chain). Its specificity is not known. The same CDR3 also results from other DNA sequences found in this sample. This entry is derived from a study of CD8+ T cells in alopecia areata. This CDR3 has 13 residues. Deletions cut 6 bases from V and 0 bases from J, with 8 bases between. Germline V gene lookup returns CDR1 SQVTM and CDR2 ANQGSEA. Overall study findings and caveats: The study found higher clonality in lesional than normal scalp, especially in alopecia totalis/universalis.

Extracted RNA was reverse transcribed, and the resulting cDNA served as sequencing template. TCRdb's copy holds only in-frame clones and misses some; the assay was immunoSEQ multiplex PCR. Altogether approximately 66,000 clones are present, approximately 58% being singletons, with the ten largest covering under 20%. Here the sequenced sample was CD8+ T cells sorted from blood, taken at week 0. This chain links TRBV29-1 with TRBJ2-2; either TRBD1 or TRBD2 may fit D (5 bases each). This TCR derives from a human donor with alopecia areata. DNA for the CDR3: TGCAGCGTAGGGACGGCGAACACCGGGGAGCTGTTTTTT. Translated: CSVGTANTGELFF.